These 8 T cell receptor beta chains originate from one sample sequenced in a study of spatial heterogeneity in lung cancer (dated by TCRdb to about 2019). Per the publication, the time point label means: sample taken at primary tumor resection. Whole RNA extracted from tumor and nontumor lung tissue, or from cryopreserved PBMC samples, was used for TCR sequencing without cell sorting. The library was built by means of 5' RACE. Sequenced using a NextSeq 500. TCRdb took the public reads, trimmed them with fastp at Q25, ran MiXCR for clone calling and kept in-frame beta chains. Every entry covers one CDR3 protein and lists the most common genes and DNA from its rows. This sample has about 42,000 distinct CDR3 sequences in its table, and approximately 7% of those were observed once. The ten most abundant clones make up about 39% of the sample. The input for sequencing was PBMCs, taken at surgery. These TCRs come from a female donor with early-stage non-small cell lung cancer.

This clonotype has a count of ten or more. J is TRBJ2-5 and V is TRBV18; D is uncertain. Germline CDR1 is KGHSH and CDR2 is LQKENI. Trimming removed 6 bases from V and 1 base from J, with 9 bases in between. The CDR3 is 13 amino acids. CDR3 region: CASSRERQETQYF. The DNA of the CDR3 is TGTGCCAGCTCCCGTGAGCGCCAAGAGACCCAGTACTTC.

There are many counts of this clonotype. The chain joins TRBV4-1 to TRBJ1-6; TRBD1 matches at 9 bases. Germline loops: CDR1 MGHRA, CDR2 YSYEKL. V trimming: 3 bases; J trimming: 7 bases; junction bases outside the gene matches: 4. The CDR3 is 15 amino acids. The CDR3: CASSQDRGRNSPLHF. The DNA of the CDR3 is TGCGCCAGCAGCCAGGACAGGGGAAGAAATTCACCCCTCCACTTT.

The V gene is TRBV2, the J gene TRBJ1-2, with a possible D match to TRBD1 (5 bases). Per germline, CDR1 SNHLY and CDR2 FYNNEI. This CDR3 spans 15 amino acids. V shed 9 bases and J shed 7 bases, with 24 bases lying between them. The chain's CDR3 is CARSQQVGAWTGYTF. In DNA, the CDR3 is TGTGCCAGGTCACAGCAGGTCGGGGCGTGGACTGGCTACACCTTC.

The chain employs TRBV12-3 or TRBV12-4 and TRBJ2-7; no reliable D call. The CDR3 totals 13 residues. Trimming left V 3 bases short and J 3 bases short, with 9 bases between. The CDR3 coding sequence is TGTGCCAGCAGTTTTGGGGAAGGCTACGAGCAGTACTTC. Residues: CASSFGEGYEQYF.

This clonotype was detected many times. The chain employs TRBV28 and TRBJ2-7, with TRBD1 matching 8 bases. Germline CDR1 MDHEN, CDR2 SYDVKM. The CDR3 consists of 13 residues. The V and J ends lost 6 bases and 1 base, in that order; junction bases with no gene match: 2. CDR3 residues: CASRQGASYEQYF. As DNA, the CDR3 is TGTGCCAGCAGGCAGGGGGCATCCTACGAGCAGTACTTC.

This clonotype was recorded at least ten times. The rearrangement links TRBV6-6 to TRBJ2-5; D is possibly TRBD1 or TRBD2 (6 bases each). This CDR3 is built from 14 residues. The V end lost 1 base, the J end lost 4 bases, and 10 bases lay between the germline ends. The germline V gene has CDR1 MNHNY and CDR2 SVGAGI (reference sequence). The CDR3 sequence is CASSYLTGAETQYF. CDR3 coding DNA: TGTGCCAGCAGTTACTTAACGGGGGCAGAGACCCAGTACTTC.

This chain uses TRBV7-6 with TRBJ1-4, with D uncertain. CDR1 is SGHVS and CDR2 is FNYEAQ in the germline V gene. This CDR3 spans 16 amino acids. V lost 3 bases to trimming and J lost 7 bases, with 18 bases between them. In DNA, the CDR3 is TGTGCCAGCAGCTTTAGTGGGTCGGGATTTAGTGAAAAACTGTTTTTT. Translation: CASSFSGSGFSEKLFF.

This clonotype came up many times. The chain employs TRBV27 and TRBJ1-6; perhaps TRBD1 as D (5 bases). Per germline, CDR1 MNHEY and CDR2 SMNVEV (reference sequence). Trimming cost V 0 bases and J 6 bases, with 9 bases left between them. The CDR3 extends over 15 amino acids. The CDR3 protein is CASSLSIQGNSPLHF. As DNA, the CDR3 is TGTGCCAGCAGTTTATCAATCCAGGGTAATTCACCCCTCCACTTT.